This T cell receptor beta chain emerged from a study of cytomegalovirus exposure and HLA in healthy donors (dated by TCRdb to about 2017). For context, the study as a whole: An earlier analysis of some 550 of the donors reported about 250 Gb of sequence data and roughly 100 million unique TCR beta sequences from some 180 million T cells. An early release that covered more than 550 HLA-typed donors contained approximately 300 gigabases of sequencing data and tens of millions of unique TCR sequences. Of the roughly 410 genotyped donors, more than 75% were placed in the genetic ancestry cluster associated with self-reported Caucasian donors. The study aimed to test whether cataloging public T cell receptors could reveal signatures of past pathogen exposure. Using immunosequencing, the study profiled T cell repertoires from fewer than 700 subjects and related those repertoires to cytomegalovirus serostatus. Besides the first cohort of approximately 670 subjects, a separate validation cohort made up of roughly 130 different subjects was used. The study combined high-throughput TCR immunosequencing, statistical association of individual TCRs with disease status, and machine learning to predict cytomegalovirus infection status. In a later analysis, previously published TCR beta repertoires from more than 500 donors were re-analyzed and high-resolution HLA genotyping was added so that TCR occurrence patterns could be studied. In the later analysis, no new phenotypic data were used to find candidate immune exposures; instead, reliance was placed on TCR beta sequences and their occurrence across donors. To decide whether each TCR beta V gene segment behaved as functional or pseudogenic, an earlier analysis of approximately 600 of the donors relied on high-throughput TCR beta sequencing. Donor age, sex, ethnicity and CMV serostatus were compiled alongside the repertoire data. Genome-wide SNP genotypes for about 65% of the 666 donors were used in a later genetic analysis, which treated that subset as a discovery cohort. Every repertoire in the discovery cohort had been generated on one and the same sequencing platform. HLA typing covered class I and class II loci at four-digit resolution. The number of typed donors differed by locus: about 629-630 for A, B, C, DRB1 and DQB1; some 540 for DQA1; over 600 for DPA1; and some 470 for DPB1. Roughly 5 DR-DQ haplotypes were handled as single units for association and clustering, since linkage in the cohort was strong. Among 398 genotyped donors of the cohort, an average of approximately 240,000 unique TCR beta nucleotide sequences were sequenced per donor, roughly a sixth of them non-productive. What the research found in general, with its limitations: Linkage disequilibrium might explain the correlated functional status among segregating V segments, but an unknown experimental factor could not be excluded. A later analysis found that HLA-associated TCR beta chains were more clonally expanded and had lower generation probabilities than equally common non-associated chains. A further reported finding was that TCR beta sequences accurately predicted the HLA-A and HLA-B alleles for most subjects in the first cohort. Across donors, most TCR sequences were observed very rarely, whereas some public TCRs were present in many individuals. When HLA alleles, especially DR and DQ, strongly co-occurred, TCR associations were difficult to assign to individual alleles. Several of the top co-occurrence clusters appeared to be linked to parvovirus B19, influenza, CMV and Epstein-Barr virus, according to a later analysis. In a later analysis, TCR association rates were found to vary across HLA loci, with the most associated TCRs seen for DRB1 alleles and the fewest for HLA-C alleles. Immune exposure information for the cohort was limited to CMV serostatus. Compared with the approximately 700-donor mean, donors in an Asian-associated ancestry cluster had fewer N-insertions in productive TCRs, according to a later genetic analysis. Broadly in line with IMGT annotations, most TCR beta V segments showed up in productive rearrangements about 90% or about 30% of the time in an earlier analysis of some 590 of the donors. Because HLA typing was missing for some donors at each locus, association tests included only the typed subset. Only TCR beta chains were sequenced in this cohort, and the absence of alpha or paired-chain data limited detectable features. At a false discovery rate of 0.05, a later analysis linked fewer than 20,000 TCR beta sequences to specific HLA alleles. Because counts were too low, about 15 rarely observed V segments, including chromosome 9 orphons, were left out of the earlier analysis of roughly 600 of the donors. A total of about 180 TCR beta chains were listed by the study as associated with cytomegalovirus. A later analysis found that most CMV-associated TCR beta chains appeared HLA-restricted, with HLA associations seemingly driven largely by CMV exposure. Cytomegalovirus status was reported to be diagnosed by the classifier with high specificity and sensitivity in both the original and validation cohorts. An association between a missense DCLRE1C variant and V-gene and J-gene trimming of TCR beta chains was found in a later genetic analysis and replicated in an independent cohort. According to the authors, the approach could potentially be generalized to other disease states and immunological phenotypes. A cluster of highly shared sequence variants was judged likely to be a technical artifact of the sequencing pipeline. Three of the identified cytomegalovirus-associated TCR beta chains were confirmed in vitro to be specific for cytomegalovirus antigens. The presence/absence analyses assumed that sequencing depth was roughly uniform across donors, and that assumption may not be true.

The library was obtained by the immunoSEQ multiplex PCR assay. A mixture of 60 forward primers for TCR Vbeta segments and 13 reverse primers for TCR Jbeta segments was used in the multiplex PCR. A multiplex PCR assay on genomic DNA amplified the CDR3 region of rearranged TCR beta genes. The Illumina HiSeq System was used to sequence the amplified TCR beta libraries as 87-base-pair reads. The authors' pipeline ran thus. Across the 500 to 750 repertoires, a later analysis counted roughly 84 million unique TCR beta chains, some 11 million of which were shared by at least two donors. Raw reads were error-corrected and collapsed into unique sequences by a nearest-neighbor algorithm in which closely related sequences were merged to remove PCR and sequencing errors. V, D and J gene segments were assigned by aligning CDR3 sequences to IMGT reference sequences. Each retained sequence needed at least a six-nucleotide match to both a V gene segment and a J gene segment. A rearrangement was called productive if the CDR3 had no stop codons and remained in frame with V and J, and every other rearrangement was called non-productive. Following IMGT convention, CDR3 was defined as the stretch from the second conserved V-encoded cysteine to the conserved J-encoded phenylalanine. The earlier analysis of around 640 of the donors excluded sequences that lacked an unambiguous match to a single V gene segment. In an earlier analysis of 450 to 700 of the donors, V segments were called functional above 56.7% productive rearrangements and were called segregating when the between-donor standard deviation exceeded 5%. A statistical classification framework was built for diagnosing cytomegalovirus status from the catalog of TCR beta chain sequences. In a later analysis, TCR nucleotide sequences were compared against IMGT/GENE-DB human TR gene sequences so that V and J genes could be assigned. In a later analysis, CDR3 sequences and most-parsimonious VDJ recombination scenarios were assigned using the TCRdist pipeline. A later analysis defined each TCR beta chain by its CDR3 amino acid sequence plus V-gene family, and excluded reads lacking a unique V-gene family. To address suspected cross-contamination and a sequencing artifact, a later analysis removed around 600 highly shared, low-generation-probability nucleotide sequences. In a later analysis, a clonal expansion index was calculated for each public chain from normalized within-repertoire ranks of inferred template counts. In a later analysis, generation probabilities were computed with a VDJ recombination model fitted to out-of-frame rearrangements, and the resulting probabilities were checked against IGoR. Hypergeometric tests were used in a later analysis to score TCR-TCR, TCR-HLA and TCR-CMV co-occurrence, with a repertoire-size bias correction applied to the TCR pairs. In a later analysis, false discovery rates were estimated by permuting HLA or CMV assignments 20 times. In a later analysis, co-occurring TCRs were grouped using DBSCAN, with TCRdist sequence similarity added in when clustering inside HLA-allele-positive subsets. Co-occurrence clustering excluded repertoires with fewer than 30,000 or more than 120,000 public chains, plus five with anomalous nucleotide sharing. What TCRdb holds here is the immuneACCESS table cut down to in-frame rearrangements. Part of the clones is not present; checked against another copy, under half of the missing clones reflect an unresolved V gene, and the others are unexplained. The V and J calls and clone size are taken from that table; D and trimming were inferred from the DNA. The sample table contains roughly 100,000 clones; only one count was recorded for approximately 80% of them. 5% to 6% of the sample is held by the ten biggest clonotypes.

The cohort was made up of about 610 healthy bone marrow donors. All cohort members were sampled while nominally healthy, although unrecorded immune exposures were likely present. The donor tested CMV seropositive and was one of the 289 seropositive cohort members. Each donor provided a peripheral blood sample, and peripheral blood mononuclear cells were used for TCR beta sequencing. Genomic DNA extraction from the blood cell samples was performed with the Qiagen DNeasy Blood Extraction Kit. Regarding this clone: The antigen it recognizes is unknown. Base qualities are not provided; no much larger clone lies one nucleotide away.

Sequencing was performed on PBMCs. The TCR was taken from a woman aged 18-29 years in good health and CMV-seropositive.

For the CDR3, the sequence is CASSLGGVYEQYF. The nucleotide sequence reads as follows: TGTGCCAGCAGCTTAGGGGGCGTCTACGAGCAGTACTTC. The sequence joins TRBV11-2 to TRBJ2-7, with TRBD1 as a weak D call on 5 bases. The CDR3, from cysteine to phenylalanine, totals 13 residues. Only the CDR3 DNA stays, 39 bases, in frame from base 1. Cut back by 1 base and 3 bases, the V and J ends lie 7 bases apart. The germline V gene specifies SGHAT as CDR1 and FQNNGV as CDR2. When the CDR3 is completed using the reference TRBV11-2 and TRBJ2-7 genes on either side, the full variable domain is EAGVAQSPRYKIIEKRQSVAFWCNPISGHATLYWYQQILGQGPKLLIQFQNNGVVDDSQLPKDRFSAERLKGVDSTLKIQPAKLEDSAVYLCASSLGGVYEQYFGPGTRLTVT.